This T cell receptor (beta chain) originates from a study of response to subunit inactivated influenza vaccine. TCRdb used MiXCR to reprocess the RT-PCR reads, holding one entry per CDR3 protein. The profile covers 860,000 or so distinct CDR3 sequences, with 20% to 25% appearing a single time and more than 8.5% taken by the ten largest. V shed 4 bases, J shed 6 bases, and the junction held 6 bases outside the gene matches. Germline loops: CDR1 SGHTA, CDR2 FQGNSA. The CDR3 is made up of 14 amino acids. This clonotype was observed a few times. The chain is built from TRBV7-2 and TRBJ2-3; TRBD1 aligns across 8 bases. The TCR originated in a man between 50 and 59 years old who received an inactivated influenza vaccine. The sample here was PBMCs from blood, taken 5 to 6 days after vaccination. CDR3 sequence: CASSSWTGRDTQYF. In DNA form, the CDR3 reads TGTGCCAGCAGCTCCTGGACAGGGCGGGATACGCAGTATTTT.